This entry lists 23 T cell receptor beta chains sequenced from one sample in a study of T cell responses to AZD1222 COVID-19 vaccine. Some clones are missing from TCRdb's copy, which holds only in-frame ones; the method was immunoSEQ multiplex PCR. The table records around 130,000 clones, around 90% of them present only once. The sequencing here drew on peripheral blood, taken 28 days after the second AZD1222 dose. Source of these receptors: an adult who received the AZD1222 COVID-19 vaccine.

J is TRBJ2-1 and V is TRBV6-5; weak D call: TRBD1 (5 bases). V was shortened by 7 bases and J by 9 bases, with 16 bases between the two germline ends. CDR1 and CDR2 from the germline V gene are MNHEY and SVGAGI. This CDR3 has 13 amino acids. The CDR3 coding sequence is TGTGCCAGCAAAGCCAGGGTCGTTACTGAGCAGTTCTTC. Translated: CASKARVVTEQFF.

The chain uses TRBV5-4 and TRBJ1-2; D is uncertain. V lost 3 bases and J lost 3, with 9 bases in between. The CDR3 spans 13 residues. The V gene's germline CDR1 is SGHNT and CDR2 YYREEE (reference sequence). As DNA, the CDR3 is TGTGCCAGCAGCTCCGGACTAGACTATGGCTACACCTTC. This gives the protein CASSSGLDYGYTF.

This clone was observed once. The chain has TRBV7-9 and TRBJ1-3; D not resolved. This CDR3 spans 15 amino acids. V lost 6 bases and J 0 bases, leaving 12 bases between the germline ends. CDR1 is SEHNR, CDR2 FQNEAQ, per germline (reference sequence). CDR3 amino acids: CASSSYISSGNTIYF. For the CDR3, the DNA is TGTGCCAGCAGTTCGTACATAAGCTCTGGAAACACCATATATTTT.

The chain joins TRBV15 to TRBJ1-4; TRBD1 matches 7 bases. J lost 4 bases, V lost 5 bases, and 7 bases had no gene match. The CDR3 has 15 residues. Germline V CDR1 and CDR2: LNHNV, YYDKDF (reference sequence). In DNA, the CDR3 is TGTGCCACCAGCTCCCAAGGACAGGATAATGAAAAACTGTTTTTT. Residues: CATSSQGQDNEKLFF.

V usage is TRBV21-1 and J usage is TRBJ1-5. TRBV21-1 corresponds to a pseudogene. CDR3 size: 14 residues. CDR3 DNA sequence: TGTGCCAGCAGCAGAGGGTGGGGCAATCAGCCCCAGCATTTT. Protein: CASSRGWGNQPQHF.

V gene TRBV5-6 combines with J gene TRBJ2-2; D gene uncertain. Germline assignment: CDR1 SGHDT and CDR2 YYEEEE. Between the trimmed V and J ends, which lost 2 bases and 0 bases, there was a span of 14 bases. This CDR3 has 17 amino acids. The CDR3 spells CASSFLWNLANTGELFF. In DNA, the CDR3 is TGTGCCAGCAGCTTCCTCTGGAACCTCGCGAACACCGGGGAGCTGTTTTTT.

A single count supports this clone. The J gene is TRBJ2-1, the V gene TRBV27; 10 bases align to TRBD1. The J segment lost 7 bases and the V segment lost 3 bases, leaving 6 bases of the junction unmatched. CDR3 length equals 15 residues. Germline-derived CDR1 and CDR2 are MNHEY and SMNVEV (reference sequence). CDR3 amino acids: CASSLTGGVGNEQFF. The CDR3 DNA is TGTGCCAGCAGTTTGACAGGGGGCGTAGGGAATGAGCAGTTCTTC.

The chain employs TRBV4-3 and TRBJ1-2; D might be TRBD1 (5 bases). The CDR3 loop spans 14 amino acids. From germline, CDR1 is LGHNA and CDR2 YSLEER. V was cut by 1 base and J by 4 bases, with 10 bases left in between. The CDR3 here is CASSQVRGFYGYTF. CDR3 coding DNA: TGCGCCAGCAGCCAAGTCCGGGGGTTCTATGGCTACACCTTC.

This chain links TRBV19 with TRBJ1-1, with D perhaps matching TRBD1 (6 bases). The germline CDR1 and CDR2 sequences are LNHDA and SQIVND (reference sequence). The V end was cut by 1 base, the J end by 6 bases, with 15 bases between. The CDR3 extends over 15 amino acids. The CDR3 DNA sequence: TGTGCCAGTAGTATAGTTCCGGTCCAGGGGCCTGAAGCTTTCTTT. This codes for CASSIVPVQGPEAFF.

V is TRBV7-6 and J is TRBJ2-5, with D perhaps matching TRBD1 (6 bases). Germline CDR1 reads SGHVS; CDR2 reads FNYEAQ. CDR3 length: 16 residues. Trimming took off 0 bases at V and 4 bases at J, with 15 bases between the two ends. CDR3 amino acids: CASSLATAGVGETQYF. DNA of the CDR3: TGTGCCAGCAGCTTAGCGACGGCAGGGGTCGGAGAGACCCAGTACTTC.

The chain has TRBV4-1 and TRBJ2-2; D not certain. V was shortened by 1 base and J by 5 bases, with 8 bases between the two germline ends. Germline CDR1 and CDR2: MGHRA and YSYEKL. The length of the CDR3 is 14 residues. The CDR3 loop reads CASSQGDTTGELFF. CDR3 nucleotide sequence: TGCGCCAGCAGCCAAGGGGATACTACCGGGGAGCTGTTTTTT.

The genes are TRBV5-6 and TRBJ1-2; D is unresolved. Trimming pared 0 bases from V and 2 bases from J, leaving 5 bases between. CDR1 SGHDT and CDR2 YYEEEE come from the germline V gene. This CDR3 is 13 amino acids long. CDR3 DNA: TGTGCCAGCAGCTTGGGGGCAAACTATGGCTACACCTTC. Amino acids: CASSLGANYGYTF.

The V and J genes are TRBV15 and TRBJ1-1, with D possibly being TRBD1 (5 bases). V gave up 1 base and J gave up 4 bases, with 13 bases separating them. CDR3 length equals 15 residues. Germline V CDR1 and CDR2: LNHNV, YYDKDF (reference sequence). CDR3 sequence: CATSRAQGLGTEAFF. Here the CDR3 DNA reads TGTGCCACCAGCAGAGCCCAGGGCTTGGGCACTGAAGCTTTCTTT.

The rearrangement joins TRBV7-2 to TRBJ2-1; D call uncertain. CDR1 and CDR2 (germline): SGHTA, FQGNSA. The CDR3 is made up of 14 amino acids. Trimming pared 3 bases from V and 4 bases from J, leaving 10 bases between. CDR3 nucleotides: TGTGCCAGCAGCTTTGGCCAGATGTACAATGAGCAGTTCTTC. It encodes CASSFGQMYNEQFF.

This chain joins TRBV11-2 and TRBJ1-1, with unresolved D. The CDR3 runs to 13 residues. CDR1 is SGHAT and CDR2 is FQNNGV in the germline V gene. V lost 5 bases, J lost 6 bases, and 13 bases lay in between. The DNA for the CDR3 is TGTGCCAGCAGCCTAGTCGAAACGGCTGAAGCTTTCTTT. Protein sequence: CASSLVETAEAFF.

This sequence joins TRBV4-3 and TRBJ1-1; maybe TRBD1 (6 bases). Germline values: CDR1 LGHNA, CDR2 YSLEER. CDR3 size: 17 residues. Trimming took 5 bases from V and 0 from J, leaving 19 bases between them. The CDR3 protein is CASSNKVGQTLNTEAFF. The DNA for the CDR3 is TGCGCCAGCAGCAACAAAGTAGGACAGACTTTGAACACTGAAGCTTTCTTT.

The chain is built from TRBV7-6 and TRBJ2-3, with TRBD2 matching 7 bases. After removal of 1 base from V and 0 bases from J, the junction contained 4 bases not matched to a gene. The CDR3 sequence is 16 residues long. CDR1 is SGHVS and CDR2 is FNYEAQ in the germline V gene. In DNA, the CDR3 is TGTGCCAGCAGCTTAGTAGCTAGCGGTAGCACAGATACGCAGTATTTT. It translates to CASSLVASGSTDTQYF. Full variable domain (rest looked up from reference TRBV7-6 and TRBJ2-3): GAGVSQSPRYKVTKRGQDVALRCDPISGHVSLYWYRQALGQGPEFLTYFNYEAQQDKSGLPNDRFSAERPEGSISTLTIQRTEQRDSAMYRCASSLVASGSTDTQYFGPGTRLTVL.

The chain employs TRBV5-1 and TRBJ1-3; D possibly corresponds to TRBD1 (5 bases). CDR3 length: 14 residues. V was trimmed by 0 bases and J by 7 bases, leaving 11 bases between them. In germline, CDR1 is SGHRS, CDR2 YFSETQ. The CDR3 bases are TGCGCCAGCAGCTTGGGGAGTGAGGGGAACACCATATATTTT. This encodes CASSLGSEGNTIYF.

J is TRBJ1-2 and V is TRBV12-3 or TRBV12-4; no reliable D call. This CDR3 region has 11 residues. V lost 3 bases, J lost 8 bases, and 7 bases lay in between. The CDR3 DNA follows: TGTGCCAGCAGTTTTTCTACGGGCTACACCTTC. This encodes CASSFSTGYTF.

This clone has a handful of counts. The rearrangement links TRBV18 to TRBJ1-4, with 7 nucleotides matching TRBD1. The CDR3 runs 15 residues. V trimming: 3 bases; J trimming: 7 bases; junction bases outside the gene matches: 8. Germline-derived CDR1 and CDR2 are KGHSH and LQKENI. Here the CDR3 reads CASSPGRGPREKLFF. CDR3 DNA: TGTGCCAGCTCACCGGGTAGGGGGCCTCGTGAAAAACTGTTTTTT.

The V gene is TRBV19, the J gene TRBJ1-1, with TRBD1 matching 7 bases. Germline values: CDR1 LNHDA, CDR2 SQIVND (reference sequence). The CDR3 contains 14 residues. J was trimmed by 3 bases and V by 7 bases; bases with no gene match: 8. Written as DNA, the CDR3 is TGTGCCAGTACAAAACAGGGGTGGGACACTGAAGCTTTCTTT. Translated, it gives CASTKQGWDTEAFF.

This clone came up many times. The rearrangement uses TRBV19 and TRBJ2-2; the D gene is possibly TRBD2 (7 bases). Germline V gene sequence: CDR1 LNHDA, CDR2 SQIVND (reference sequence). Trimming took off 1 base at V and 4 bases at J, with 16 bases between the two ends. The CDR3 runs to 17 residues. CDR3 protein: CASSIVTGWEGTGELFF. The CDR3 DNA reads TGTGCCAGTAGTATAGTGACAGGCTGGGAGGGCACCGGGGAGCTGTTTTTT.

The chain uses TRBV6-2 or TRBV6-3 and TRBJ2-1; 13 bases are shared with TRBD2. The CDR3 sequence is 15 residues long. J lost 8 bases, V lost 6 bases, and 7 bases had no gene match. Germline V gene data show CDR1 as MNHEY and CDR2 as SVGEGT. Here the CDR3 DNA reads TGTGCCAGCAGACCTACTAGCGGGGGGGCCTATGAGCAGTTCTTC. Translating it yields CASRPTSGGAYEQFF.